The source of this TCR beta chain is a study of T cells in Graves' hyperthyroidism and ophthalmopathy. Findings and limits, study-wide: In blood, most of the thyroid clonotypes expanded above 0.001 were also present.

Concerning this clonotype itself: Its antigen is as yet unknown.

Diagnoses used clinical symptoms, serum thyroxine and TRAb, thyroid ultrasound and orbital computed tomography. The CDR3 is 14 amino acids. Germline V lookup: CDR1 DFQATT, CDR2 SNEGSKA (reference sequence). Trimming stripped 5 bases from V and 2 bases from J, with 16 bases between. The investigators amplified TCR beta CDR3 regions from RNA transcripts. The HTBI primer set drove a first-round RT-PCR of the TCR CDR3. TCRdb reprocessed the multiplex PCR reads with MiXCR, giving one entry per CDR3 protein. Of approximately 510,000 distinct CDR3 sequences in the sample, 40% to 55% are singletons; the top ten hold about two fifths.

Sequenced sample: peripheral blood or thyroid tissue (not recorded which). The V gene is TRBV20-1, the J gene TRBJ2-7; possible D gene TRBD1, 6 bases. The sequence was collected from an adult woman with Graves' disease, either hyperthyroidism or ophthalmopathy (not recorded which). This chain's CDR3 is CSAPRGTNPYEQYF. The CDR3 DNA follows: TGCAGTGCTCCGAGAGGGACAAATCCCTACGAGCAGTACTTC.